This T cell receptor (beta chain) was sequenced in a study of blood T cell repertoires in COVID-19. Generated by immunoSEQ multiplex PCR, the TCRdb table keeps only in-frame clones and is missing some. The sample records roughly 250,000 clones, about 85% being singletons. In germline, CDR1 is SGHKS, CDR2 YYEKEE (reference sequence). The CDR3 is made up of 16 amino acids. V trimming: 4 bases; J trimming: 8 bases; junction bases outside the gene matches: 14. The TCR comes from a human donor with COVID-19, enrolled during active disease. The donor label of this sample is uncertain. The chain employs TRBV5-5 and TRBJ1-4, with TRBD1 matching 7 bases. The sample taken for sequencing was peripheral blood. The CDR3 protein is CASSGREQGSGEKLFF. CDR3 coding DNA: TGTGCCAGCAGCGGCCGGGAACAGGGGTCGGGGGAAAAACTGTTTTTT.